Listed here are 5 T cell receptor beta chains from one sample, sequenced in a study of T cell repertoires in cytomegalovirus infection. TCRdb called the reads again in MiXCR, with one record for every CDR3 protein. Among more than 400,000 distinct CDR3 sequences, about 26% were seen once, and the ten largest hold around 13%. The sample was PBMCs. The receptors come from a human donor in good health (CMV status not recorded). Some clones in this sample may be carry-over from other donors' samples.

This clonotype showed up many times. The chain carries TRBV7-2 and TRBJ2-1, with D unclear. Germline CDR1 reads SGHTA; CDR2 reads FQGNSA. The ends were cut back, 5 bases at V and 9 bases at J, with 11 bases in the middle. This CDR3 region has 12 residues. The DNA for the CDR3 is TGTGCCAGCAGCCAAGACATTCCTGAGCAGTTCTTC. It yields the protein CASSQDIPEQFF.

The CDR3 loop is CASSLASSGTYEQYF. The CDR3 DNA sequence: TGTGCCAGCAGTTTAGCGTCTAGCGGGACTTACGAGCAGTACTTC. The rearrangement uses TRBV12-3 or TRBV12-4 and TRBJ2-7; TRBD2 matches 9 bases. There are 15 residues in the CDR3. The junction had 4 bases not matched to a gene; V was cut back by 0 bases and J by 4 bases.

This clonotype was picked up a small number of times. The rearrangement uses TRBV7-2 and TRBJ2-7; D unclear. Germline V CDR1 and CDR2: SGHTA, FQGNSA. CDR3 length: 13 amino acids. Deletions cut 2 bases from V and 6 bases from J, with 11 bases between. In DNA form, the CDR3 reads TGTGCCAGCAGCTTAAACGGTTGGGGCGAGCAGTACGTC. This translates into CASSLNGWGEQYV.

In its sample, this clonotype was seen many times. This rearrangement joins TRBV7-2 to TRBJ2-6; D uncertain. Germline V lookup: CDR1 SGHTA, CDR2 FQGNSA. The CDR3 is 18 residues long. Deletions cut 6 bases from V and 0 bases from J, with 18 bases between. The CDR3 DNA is TGTGCCAGCAGGAGCCCCCCACCACAGAGCTCTGGGGCCAACGTCCTGACTTTC. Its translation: CASRSPPPQSSGANVLTF.

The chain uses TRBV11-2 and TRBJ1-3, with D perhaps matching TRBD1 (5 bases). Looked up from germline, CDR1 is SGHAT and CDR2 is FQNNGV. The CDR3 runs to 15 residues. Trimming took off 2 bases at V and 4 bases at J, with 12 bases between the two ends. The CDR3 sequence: CASSLSGASGNTIYF. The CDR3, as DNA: TGTGCCAGCAGCTTATCCGGGGCTTCGGGAAACACCATATATTTT. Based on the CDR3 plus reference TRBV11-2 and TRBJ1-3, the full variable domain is EAGVAQSPRYKIIEKRQSVAFWCNPISGHATLYWYQQILGQGPKLLIQFQNNGVVDDSQLPKDRFSAERLKGVDSTLKIQPAKLEDSAVYLCASSLSGASGNTIYFGEGSWLTVV.